This entry lists 21 T cell receptor beta chains sequenced from one sample in a study of blood T cell repertoires in COVID-19. Method: immunoSEQ multiplex PCR; TCRdb's copy keeps in-frame clones and lacks some. The sample includes some 97,000 clones, roughly 87% of them seen just once. Specimen: peripheral blood. Receptors originate from a man aged 25-45 years in a cohort sampled during active COVID-19.

The chain recombines TRBV7-2 with TRBJ1-1, with TRBD1 matching 7 bases. V lost 5 bases and J lost 3; bases outside the gene matches: 3. The CDR3 extends over 13 amino acids. CDR1 and CDR2 from the germline V gene are SGHTA and FQGNSA. This CDR3 reads CASSLTGDTEAFF. In DNA, the CDR3 is TGTGCCAGCAGCCTCACAGGGGACACTGAAGCTTTCTTT.

This sequence joins TRBV28 and TRBJ2-2; no reliable D call. Looked up from germline, CDR1 is MDHEN and CDR2 is SYDVKM. Trimming took off 5 bases at V and 2 bases at J, with 3 bases between the two ends. The length of the CDR3 is 12 residues. The CDR3 coding sequence is TGTGCCAGCAGTCCAAACACCGGGGAGCTGTTTTTT. Its protein product is CASSPNTGELFF.

The genes are TRBV7-9 and TRBJ1-1; D is possibly TRBD1 (6 bases). This CDR3 region has 15 residues. The germline gives CDR1 SEHNR, CDR2 FQNEAQ (reference sequence). The V gene lost 4 bases and the J gene lost 1 base, with 13 bases spanning the gap. For the CDR3, the DNA is TGTGCCAGCAGCTACTCGACAGGCACGAACACTGAAGCTTTCTTT. Protein: CASSYSTGTNTEAFF.

J is TRBJ2-3 and V is TRBV12-5; 8 nucleotides line up with TRBD2. This CDR3 contains 15 residues. The V and J ends lost 1 base and 1 base, in that order; junction bases with no gene match: 1. The germline CDR1 and CDR2 sequences are LGHNT and FRNRAP. The CDR3 nucleotides are TGTGCTAGTGGTTTGGGAGCGGGGGGCACAGATACGCAGTATTTT. Translating gives CASGLGAGGTDTQYF.

The chain carries TRBV27 and TRBJ2-7; 7 bases map to TRBD2. The J segment lost 2 bases and the V segment lost 3 bases, leaving 10 bases of the junction unmatched. Germline V CDR1 and CDR2: MNHEY, SMNVEV (reference sequence). The CDR3 length is 16 residues. DNA for the CDR3: TGTGCCAGCAGTTTCTCTGCGGGGGAGGTTCCCTACGAGCAGTACTTC. This encodes CASSFSAGEVPYEQYF.

CDR3 bases: TGTGCCTGGAGTGTAAGGGGATCCAAAAACATTCAGTACTTC. Amino acids: CAWSVRGSKNIQYF. The gene calls are TRBV30 and TRBJ2-4, with D maybe TRBD1 (5 bases). The length of the CDR3 is 14 residues. Trimming removed 0 bases at V and 2 bases at J, with 8 bases between. Looked up from germline, CDR1 is GTSNPN and CDR2 is SVGIG (reference sequence). Combining the CDR3 with reference TRBV30 and TRBJ2-4 gives the whole variable domain SQTIHQWPATLVQPVGSPLSLECTVEGTSNPNLYWYRQAAGRGLQLLFYSVGIGQISSEVPQNLSASRPQDRQFILSSKKLLLSDSGFYLCAWSVRGSKNIQYFGAGTRLSVL.

In its sample, this clone was seen once. This sequence joins TRBV7-2 and TRBJ2-5; D is perhaps TRBD1 (6 bases). The ends were cut back, 1 base at V and 8 bases at J, with 23 bases in the middle. This CDR3 is 17 amino acids long. Germline-derived CDR1 and CDR2 are SGHTA and FQGNSA. The CDR3 loop reads CASSLGLGWGPQSTQYF. Written as DNA, the CDR3 is TGTGCCAGCAGCTTAGGTTTAGGGTGGGGGCCTCAAAGTACCCAGTACTTC.

The genes are TRBV4-2 and TRBJ1-3, with D unresolved. This CDR3 comprises 15 residues. CDR1 and CDR2 from the germline V gene are LGHNA and YNFKEQ. V was trimmed by 0 bases and J by 3 bases, leaving 9 bases between them. CDR3 loop: CASSQDGQIGNTIYF. Here the CDR3 DNA reads TGTGCCAGCAGCCAAGATGGGCAGATTGGAAACACCATATATTTT.

To note about this clone: Other DNA sequences in the sample encode the same CDR3. This sequence joins TRBV7-2 and TRBJ2-5; 8 nucleotides agree with TRBD1. The CDR3 has 13 residues. The trim removed 5 bases at V and 4 bases at J, leaving 3 bases unmatched. Germline V CDR1 and CDR2: SGHTA, FQGNSA. Written as DNA, the CDR3 is TGTGCCAGCAGCCGTGGGACAGGAGAGACCCAGTACTTC. Protein: CASSRGTGETQYF.

The chain is built from TRBV6-5 and TRBJ2-7, with 9 bases aligning to TRBD1. This CDR3 is 14 amino acids long. CDR1 is MNHEY, CDR2 SVGAGI, per germline. Trimming removed 7 bases from V and 6 bases from J; junction bases left unmatched: 10. The CDR3 sequence: CASTPTGGFSEQYF. The CDR3 nucleotides are TGTGCCAGCACGCCGACAGGGGGGTTCTCCGAGCAGTACTTC.

The chain recombines TRBV28 with TRBJ2-5; D possibly corresponds to TRBD2 (7 bases). Per the germline V gene, CDR1 is MDHEN and CDR2 is SYDVKM. The length of the CDR3 is 12 residues. The V end lost 8 bases, the J end lost 3 bases, and 10 bases lay between the germline ends. CDR3 sequence (DNA): TGTGCCAGCCGGGGGGCCAAAGAGACCCAGTACTTC. Residues: CASRGAKETQYF.

This rearrangement joins TRBV12-2 to TRBJ2-2; the D call of TRBD2 is as the table states it, not checked on the DNA. TRBV12-2 is termed a pseudogene. The CDR3 loop spans 16 amino acids. The CDR3 spells CASRSQWGANTGELFF. The CDR3 nucleotides are TGTGCAAGTCGCTCACAGTGGGGGGCGAACACCGGGGAGCTGTTTTTT.

This rearrangement joins TRBV7-8 to TRBJ2-7; no firm D call. V lost 4 bases, J lost 4 bases, and 17 bases lay in between. From germline, CDR1 is SGHVS and CDR2 FQNEAQ. The CDR3 has 15 amino acids. CDR3 in DNA: TGTGCCAGCAGCTCTCTTGTAGGCGGAGATTACGAGCAGTACTTC. Protein product: CASSSLVGGDYEQYF.

V is TRBV18 and J is TRBJ2-5; the match to TRBD1 covers 9 bases. Germline trimming cut 3 bases from V and 1 base from J; bases unmatched to any gene: 0. The CDR3 has 14 residues. Germline-derived CDR1 and CDR2 are KGHSH and LQKENI. CDR3 loop: CASSPDRGQETQYF. The CDR3 DNA reads as TGTGCCAGCTCACCGGACAGGGGCCAAGAGACCCAGTACTTC.

The gene calls are TRBV7-2 and TRBJ1-2; 10 bases map to TRBD1. Germline V gene sequence: CDR1 SGHTA, CDR2 FQGNSA. CDR3 length: 17 residues. V lost 5 bases to trimming and J lost 4 bases; unmatched junction nucleotides: 13. The CDR3 DNA reads as TGTGCCAGCAGCCCCAGAATGACAGGGGGCAGCGGCTATGGCTACACCTTC. Its protein product is CASSPRMTGGSGYGYTF.

The CDR3 bases are TGCAGCGGTCGACAGGGGGCGAACACTGAAGCTTTCTTT. Its protein is CSGRQGANTEAFF. The genes are TRBV29-1 and TRBJ1-1; TRBD1 aligns across 10 bases. CDR3 length: 13 amino acids. The germline V gene encodes CDR1 SQVTM and CDR2 ANQGSEA. V trimming: 7 bases; J trimming: 1 base; junction bases outside the gene matches: 3.

The V gene is TRBV19, the J gene TRBJ2-3; TRBD2 matches 9 bases. From germline, CDR1 is LNHDA and CDR2 SQIVND (reference sequence). The CDR3 contains 17 residues. Trimming took 4 bases from V and 7 from J; bases not matched to a gene: 15. The CDR3 DNA reads as TGTGCCAGTAGTACACAGGGGCGGGGGGGCCTATCATATACGCAGTATTTT. Translating gives CASSTQGRGGLSYTQYF.

V and J are TRBV19 and TRBJ2-5; D ambiguous. Germline-derived CDR1 and CDR2 are LNHDA and SQIVND (reference sequence). V lost 6 bases to trimming and J lost 0 bases, with 11 bases between them. The CDR3 is 14 amino acids. For the CDR3, the DNA is TGTGCCAGTAGGCTGTCTATTAACCAAGAGACCCAGTACTTC. It yields the protein CASRLSINQETQYF.

The J gene is TRBJ2-7, the V gene TRBV5-4; the match to TRBD1 covers 9 bases. The length of the CDR3 is 14 residues. Germline CDR1 SGHNT, CDR2 YYREEE (reference sequence). Trimming took 0 bases from V and 6 from J; bases not matched to a gene: 4. The chain's CDR3 is CASSLGGTGREQYF. The DNA for the CDR3 is TGTGCCAGCAGCTTGGGTGGGACAGGGCGCGAGCAGTACTTC.

This clone was counted a few times. The genes are TRBV3-1 (or the pseudogene TRBV3-2) and TRBJ1-3; D gene ambiguous. V shed 2 bases and J shed 0 bases, with 5 bases lying between them. The length of the CDR3 is 14 residues. Germline V gene sequence: CDR1 LGHDT, CDR2 YNNKEL (reference sequence). The CDR3 loop is CASSQTGSGNTIYF. Written as DNA, the CDR3 is TGTGCCAGCAGCCAAACCGGCTCTGGAAACACCATATATTTT.

This chain connects TRBV10-3 to TRBJ1-1; 8 nucleotides agree with TRBD1. The germline V gene has CDR1 ENHRY and CDR2 SYGVKD. The CDR3 runs to 14 residues. Trimming cost V 0 bases and J 5 bases; bases outside gene matches: 2. The CDR3 spells CAISESTGGTEAFF. DNA of the CDR3: TGTGCCATCAGTGAGTCTACAGGGGGGACTGAAGCTTTCTTT.